A single sample is the source of the 17 T cell receptor beta chains below, sequenced in a study of blood T cell repertoires in COVID-19. The protocol was immunoSEQ multiplex PCR, while the TCRdb copy is restricted to in-frame clones and leaves out a portion. The data show 210,000 or so clones, around 81% seen once. The sample comprised PBMCs or T cells enriched from blood (not recorded which). These TCRs come from a man younger than 40 with acute COVID-19.

V and J are TRBV5-5 and TRBJ1-4, with D unresolved. The germline gives CDR1 SGHKS, CDR2 YYEKEE (reference sequence). CDR3 length: 16 residues. V was shortened by 4 bases and J by 4 bases, with 17 bases between the two germline ends. The CDR3 DNA reads as TGTGCCAGCAGCCCTTTCTCCAACACGAATAATGAAAAACTGTTTTTT. It yields the protein CASSPFSNTNNEKLFF.

This clone was observed a single time. V and J are TRBV11-3 and TRBJ2-5, with a weak D call TRBD2 (6 bases). Per the germline V gene, CDR1 is SGHNT and CDR2 is YENEEA. Deletions cut 5 bases from V and 3 bases from J, with 10 bases between. The CDR3 contains 13 residues. The CDR3 loop reads CASSLPGEETQYF. Here the CDR3 DNA reads TGTGCCAGCAGCCTTCCGGGGGAAGAGACCCAGTACTTC.

This clone appeared a single time. The rearrangement links TRBV16 to TRBJ1-2; tentative D call: TRBD1 (6 bases). Trimming left V 5 bases short and J 2 bases short, with 9 bases between. CDR3 length: 13 residues. Germline CDR1 reads KGHSY; CDR2 reads FQNENV. CDR3 region: CASSYRVNYGYTF. The CDR3 DNA sequence: TGTGCCAGCAGCTACAGGGTCAACTATGGCTACACCTTC.

The chain combines TRBV15 with TRBJ2-2; 8 bases align to TRBD1. There are 15 residues in the CDR3. CDR1 LNHNV and CDR2 YYDKDF come from the germline V gene (reference sequence). J was trimmed by 0 bases and V by 5 bases; bases with no gene match: 2. This CDR3 is CATSGDRPNTGELFF. CDR3 sequence (DNA): TGTGCCACCAGCGGGGACAGGCCGAACACCGGGGAGCTGTTTTTT. The whole variable domain, remainder taken from reference TRBV15 and TRBJ2-2, is DAMVIQNPRYQVTQFGKPVTLSCSQTLNHNVMYWYQQKSSQAPKLLFHYYDKDFNNEADTPDNFQSRRPNTSFCFLDIRSPGLGDTAMYLCATSGDRPNTGELFFGEGSRLTVL.

The chain carries TRBV9 and TRBJ1-2; a weak D match, TRBD1 (5 bases). V was cut by 1 base and J by 0 bases, with 16 bases left in between. There are 17 residues in the CDR3. Germline V lookup: CDR1 SGDLS, CDR2 YYNGEE. The CDR3: CASSVHGGELANYGYTF. The CDR3 DNA is TGTGCCAGCAGCGTACACGGAGGGGAGTTAGCTAACTATGGCTACACCTTC.

The chain recombines TRBV30 with TRBJ1-1, with 8 bases aligning to TRBD1. With V trimmed by 0 bases and J by 5 bases, 5 bases remained unmatched. Germline V gene data show CDR1 as GTSNPN and CDR2 as SVGIG (reference sequence). CDR3 size: 14 residues. The CDR3 DNA follows: TGTGCCTGGAGTGTAGCAGGGGGCGGGACTGAAGCTTTCTTT. Translation: CAWSVAGGGTEAFF.

The chain uses TRBV5-1 and TRBJ1-1, with D possibly being TRBD1 (5 bases). V was clipped by 2 bases and J by 2 bases, with 10 bases between them. Germline V gene data show CDR1 as SGHRS and CDR2 as YFSETQ. This CDR3 contains 14 residues. The CDR3 spells CASSLGRANTEAFF. Written as DNA, the CDR3 is TGCGCCAGCAGCTTAGGCAGGGCCAACACTGAAGCTTTCTTT.

This clone was picked up a small number of times. The genes are TRBV27 and TRBJ1-5; D uncertain. The CDR3 consists of 16 residues. Germline V CDR1 and CDR2: MNHEY, SMNVEV (reference sequence). The V gene lost 3 bases and the J gene lost 2 bases, with 14 bases spanning the gap. In nucleotides, the CDR3 is TGTGCCAGCAGTTTCGCGGGAACCCTTTGCAATCAGCCCCAGCATTTT. Protein: CASSFAGTLCNQPQHF.

This clone appeared a single time. The rearrangement uses TRBV7-3 and TRBJ1-6, with D tentatively TRBD1 (6 bases). Germline V gene data show CDR1 as SGHTA and CDR2 as FQGTGA. The CDR3 spans 15 residues. Trimming stripped 5 bases from V and 10 bases from J, with 18 bases between. CDR3 coding DNA: TGTGCCAGCAGCACCGGACAGTTGGGACGGTCACCCCTCCACTTT. Its protein is CASSTGQLGRSPLHF.

The sample holds a few counts of this clone. This chain uses TRBV28 with TRBJ2-7; 7 nucleotides match TRBD1. Germline assignment: CDR1 MDHEN and CDR2 SYDVKM. This CDR3 is 12 amino acids long. J lost 6 bases, V lost 8 bases, and 7 bases had no gene match. The CDR3 sequence is CASRDSKSEQYF. DNA of the CDR3: TGTGCCAGCCGGGACAGCAAAAGCGAGCAGTACTTC.

The rearrangement uses TRBV12-3 or TRBV12-4 and TRBJ2-7; D is perhaps TRBD1 (5 bases). V lost 6 bases and J lost 6, with 9 bases in between. The CDR3 totals 11 residues. The CDR3 DNA reads as TGTGCCAGCAGAGGGGCTGGCGAGCAGTACTTC. This encodes CASRGAGEQYF.

The chain joins TRBV5-1 to TRBJ1-2, with 8 nucleotides matching TRBD1. V shed 4 bases, J shed 3 bases, and the junction held 5 bases outside the gene matches. From germline, CDR1 is SGHRS and CDR2 YFSETQ. The CDR3 has 14 amino acids. The DNA for the CDR3 is TGCGCCAGCAGCCGTTCGGGACAGGACTATGGCTACACCTTC. It yields the protein CASSRSGQDYGYTF.

V usage is TRBV19 and J usage is TRBJ2-3; the match to TRBD1 covers 8 bases. Germline V gene lookup returns CDR1 LNHDA and CDR2 SQIVND (reference sequence). The CDR3 runs 14 residues. V lost 10 bases, J lost 2 bases, and 8 bases stayed unmatched. As DNA, the CDR3 is TGTGCCACTCAAAACAGGGGGGCCACAGATACGCAGTATTTT. Its protein product is CATQNRGATDTQYF.

This chain links TRBV19 with TRBJ2-5, with 7 positions matching TRBD1. CDR1 is LNHDA and CDR2 is SQIVND in the germline V gene (reference sequence). CDR3 length: 16 residues. V dropped 4 bases and J dropped 5; count of bases not matched to a gene: 13. Here the CDR3 DNA reads TGTGCCAGTAGTACGACCGGGACAGCGGTAAGGGAGACCCAGTACTTC. Amino acids: CASSTTGTAVRETQYF.

The chain joins TRBV4-1 to TRBJ2-3, with 10 bases fitting TRBD2. The junction had 12 bases not matched to a gene; V was cut back by 1 base and J by 8 bases. CDR3 length: 17 amino acids. Germline CDR1 reads MGHRA; CDR2 reads YSYEKL. The CDR3 protein is CASSQVGSGGGSSTQYF. DNA for the CDR3: TGCGCCAGCAGCCAAGTTGGGAGCGGGGGGGGTTCATCTACGCAGTATTTT.

The chain uses TRBV5-4 and TRBJ2-5; 8 bases align to TRBD1. CDR3 length: 14 residues. J was trimmed by 3 bases and V by 4 bases; bases with no gene match: 5. In germline, CDR1 is SGHNT, CDR2 YYREEE (reference sequence). CDR3 sequence (DNA): TGTGCCAGCAGCCGGGACAGGACCGAAGAGACCCAGTACTTC. Translation gives CASSRDRTEETQYF.

In the case of this clone: The same CDR3 can be traced to other DNA sequences in this sample. The gene calls are TRBV7-9 and TRBJ2-7, with D perhaps TRBD1 (5 bases). Germline values: CDR1 SEHNR, CDR2 FQNEAQ (reference sequence). The CDR3 is 13 amino acids. Trimming removed 3 bases from V and 0 bases from J, with 6 bases in between. This CDR3 is CASSFTGSYEQYF. In nucleotides, the CDR3 is TGTGCCAGCAGCTTCACAGGCTCCTACGAGCAGTACTTC.